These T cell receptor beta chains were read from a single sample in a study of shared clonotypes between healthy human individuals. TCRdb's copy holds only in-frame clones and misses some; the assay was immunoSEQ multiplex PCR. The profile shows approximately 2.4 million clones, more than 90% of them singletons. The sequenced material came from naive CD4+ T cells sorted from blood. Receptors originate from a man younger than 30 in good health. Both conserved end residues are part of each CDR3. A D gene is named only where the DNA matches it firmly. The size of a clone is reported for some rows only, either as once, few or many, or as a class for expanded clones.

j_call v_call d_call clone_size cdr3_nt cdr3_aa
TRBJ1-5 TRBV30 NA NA TGTGCCTGGAGTGGGCAGCTTAGCAATCAGCCCCAGCATTTT CAWSGQLSNQPQHF
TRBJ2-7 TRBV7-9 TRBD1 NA TGTGCCAGCAGCCCGACAGGGGTAGGCTCCTACGAGCAGTACTTC CASSPTGVGSYEQYF
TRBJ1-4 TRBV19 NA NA TGTGCCAGTAGTATCCCCGGGGCCATAGGATATGAAAAACTGTTTTTT CASSIPGAIGYEKLFF
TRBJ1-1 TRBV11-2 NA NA TGTGCCAGCAGCTCCGTCGGCACTGAAGCTTTCTTT CASSSVGTEAFF
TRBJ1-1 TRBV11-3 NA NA TGTGCCAGCAGCCCCAGGGAATCAACTGAAGCTTTCTTT CASSPRESTEAFF
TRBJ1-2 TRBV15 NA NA TGTGCCACCAGCAGAGAAAAGATTGTCTATGGCTACACCTTC CATSREKIVYGYTF
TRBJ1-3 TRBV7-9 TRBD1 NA TGTGCCGAGGCCGGGGACAGGGGGCTAAAGGCGTCTGGAAACACCATATATTTT CAEAGDRGLKASGNTIYF
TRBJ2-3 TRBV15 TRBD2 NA TGTGCCACCAGCAGAGAAGTCGGCGGGGGGGCAGATACGCAGTATTTT CATSREVGGGADTQYF
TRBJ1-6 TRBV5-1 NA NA TGCGCCAGCAGCTTGGGGGTAGGGTCACCAAATTCACCCCTCCACTTT CASSLGVGSPNSPLHF
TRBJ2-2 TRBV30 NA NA TGTGCCTGGACCTTGGGGTCCTTCACCGGGGAGCTGTTTTTT CAWTLGSFTGELFF
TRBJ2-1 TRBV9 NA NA TGTGCCAGCAGCCCCAATACCGGCGACAATGAGCAGTTCTTC CASSPNTGDNEQFF
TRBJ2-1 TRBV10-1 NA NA TGCGCCAGCAGTGATCCCGGGGCCTCCTACAATGAGCAGTTCTTC CASSDPGASYNEQFF
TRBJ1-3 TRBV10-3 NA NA TGTGCCATCAGTGTGACAGGCGGAAACACCATATATTTT CAISVTGGNTIYF
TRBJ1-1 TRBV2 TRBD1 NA TGTGCCAGCAGGTTCAGGGGGTGGGGTACTGAAGCTTTCTTT CASRFRGWGTEAFF
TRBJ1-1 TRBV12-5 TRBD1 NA TGTGCTAGTGATCCGGGACAGGGCGTAGCTGAAGCTTTCTTT CASDPGQGVAEAFF
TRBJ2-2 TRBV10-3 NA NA TGTGCCATCAGTGGGAGGGAAGGAAACACCGGGGAGCTGTTTTTT CAISGREGNTGELFF
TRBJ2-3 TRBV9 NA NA TGTGCCAGCAGCGTAGGGATTGCGGGGCACACAGATACGCAGTATTTT CASSVGIAGHTDTQYF
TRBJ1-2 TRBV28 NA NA TGTGCCAGCAGTCCAAGGAGGGGCTATGGCTACACCTTC CASSPRRGYGYTF
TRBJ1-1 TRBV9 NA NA TGTGCCAGCAGCCTCAGCGGGAACACTGAAGCTTTCTTT CASSLSGNTEAFF
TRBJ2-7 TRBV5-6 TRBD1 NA TGTGCCAGCAGCTTGGTATATCAACAGGGGGTAGACGAGCAGTACTTC CASSLVYQQGVDEQYF
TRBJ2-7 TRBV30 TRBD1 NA TGTGCCTGGAACGGAGCCAGGACAGGGGGCTTCCTAACTGGGGACTACGAGCAGTACTTC CAWNGARTGGFLTGDYEQYF
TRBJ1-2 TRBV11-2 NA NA TGTGCCAGCAGCCCAGACAGAAACTATGGCTACACCTTC CASSPDRNYGYTF
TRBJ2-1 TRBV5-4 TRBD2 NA TGTGCCAGCAGCTTGGGACTAGCGGCCTACAATGAGCAGTTCTTC CASSLGLAAYNEQFF
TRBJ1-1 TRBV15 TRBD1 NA TGTGCCACCAGCAGCTGGACAGGTCCTAACACTGAAGCTTTCTTT CATSSWTGPNTEAFF
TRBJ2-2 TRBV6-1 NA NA TGTGCCAGCAGGAACCTGCAGGATTTTACCGGGGAGCTGTTTTTT CASRNLQDFTGELFF
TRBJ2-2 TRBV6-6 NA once TGTGCCAGCAGTTACTCTCGGGGTGGGACCGGGGAGCTGTTTTTT CASSYSRGGTGELFF
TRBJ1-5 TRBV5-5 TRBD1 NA TGTGCCAGCAGCTGGGGACAGGCGCTCAATCAGCCCCAGCATTTT CASSWGQALNQPQHF
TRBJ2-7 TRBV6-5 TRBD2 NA TGTGCCAGCAGTCCAAGCGGGGGGGCCCCCTACGAGCAGTACTTC CASSPSGGAPYEQYF
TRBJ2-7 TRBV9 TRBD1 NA TGTGCCAGCAGCGTAGAGGGCAGGGGGCGAGGAGAGCAGTACTTC CASSVEGRGRGEQYF
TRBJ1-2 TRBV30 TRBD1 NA TGTGCCTGGAGTGTACAACAGGGGGTCGGCTACACCTTC CAWSVQQGVGYTF
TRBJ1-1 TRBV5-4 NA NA TGTGCCAGCAGCTTGGCTGGACAGCCTGAAGCTTTCTTT CASSLAGQPEAFF
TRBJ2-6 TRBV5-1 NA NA TGCGCCAGCAGCCCACCACAGGGAGTTGGGGCCAACGTCCTGACTTTC CASSPPQGVGANVLTF
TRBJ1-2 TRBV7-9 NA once TGTGCCAGCAGCCTAGACAGCTATGGCTACACCTTC CASSLDSYGYTF
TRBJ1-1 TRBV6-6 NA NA TGTGCCAGCAGTTACCAAGGGCAGAACACTGAAGCTTTCTTT CASSYQGQNTEAFF
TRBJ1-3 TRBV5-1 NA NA TGCGCCAGCAGCCCGGCGACGGGAGGAAACACCATATATTTT CASSPATGGNTIYF
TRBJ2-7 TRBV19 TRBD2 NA TGTGCCAGTAGTATGCTAGCGGGAGGGCCGCAGTACTTC CASSMLAGGPQYF
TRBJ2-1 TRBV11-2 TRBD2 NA TGTGCCAGCAGCTTGCAAGGGACTAGCGGATCCTACAATGAGCAGTTCTTC CASSLQGTSGSYNEQFF
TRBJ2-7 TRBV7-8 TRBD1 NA TGTGCCAGCAGCCCTAGCCTGGGGACAGCTGATTCCTACGAGCAGTACTTC CASSPSLGTADSYEQYF
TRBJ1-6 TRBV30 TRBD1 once TGTGCCTGGAGTATAGGGGGCATGACCTATAATTCACCCCTCCACTTT CAWSIGGMTYNSPLHF
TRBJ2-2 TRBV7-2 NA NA TGTGCCAGCAGCTTAGTTGGGTCGAGCCCTTTTAGGACCGGGGAGCTGTTTTTT CASSLVGSSPFRTGELFF
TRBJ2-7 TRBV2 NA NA TGTGCCAGCAGGCCCGACAGTTCCTACGAGCAGTACTTC CASRPDSSYEQYF
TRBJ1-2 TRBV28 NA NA TGTGCCAGCAGTTTAGTGCAGGGTGGGAGCTATGGCTACACCTTC CASSLVQGGSYGYTF
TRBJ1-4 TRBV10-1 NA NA TGCGCCAGCAGTGAAACCCCCCCCTCAAGGGAAAAACTGTTTTTT CASSETPPSREKLFF
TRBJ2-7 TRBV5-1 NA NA TGCGCCAGCAGCAACAGGACTCAGCAGTACTTC CASSNRTQQYF
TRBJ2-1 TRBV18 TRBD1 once TGTGCCAGCTCACCACCCGGGACAGGGGGGACCTACAATGAGCAGTTCTTC CASSPPGTGGTYNEQFF
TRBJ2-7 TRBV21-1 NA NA TGTGCCAGCAGCGGATCCCCTACTAAGCCTCCCTACTCCTACGAGCAGTACTTC CASSGSPTKPPYSYEQYF
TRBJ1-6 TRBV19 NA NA TGTGCCAGTAGTGCCCAGAGAAGCTCCTATAATTCACCCCTCCACTTT CASSAQRSSYNSPLHF
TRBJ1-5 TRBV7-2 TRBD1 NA TGTGCCAGCAGCAAGCGGACAGGGATCAATCAGCCCCAGCATTTT CASSKRTGINQPQHF
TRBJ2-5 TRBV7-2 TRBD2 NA TGTGCCAGTGGGACTAGCGGGAGGGCCGGTCAAGAGACCCAGTACTTC CASGTSGRAGQETQYF
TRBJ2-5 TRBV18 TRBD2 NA TGTGCCAGCTCTCTGGGACTAGCGGGACCGTCGGGAGAGACCCAGTACTTC CASSLGLAGPSGETQYF
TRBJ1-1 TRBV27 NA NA TGTGCCAGCCTTAAAAGTCCGGGGAACACTGAAGCTTTCTTT CASLKSPGNTEAFF
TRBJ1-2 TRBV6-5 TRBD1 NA TGTGCCAGCAGTTACGCGACAGGGGGCCGAACCTTC CASSYATGGRTF
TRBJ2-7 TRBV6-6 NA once TGTGCCAGCAGTCCCACGAATGGTCTGTACGAGCAGTACTTC CASSPTNGLYEQYF
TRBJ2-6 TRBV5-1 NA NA TGCGCCAGCAGCTGGGTAGGGTTAGGGTCCTCTGGGGCCAACGTCCTGACTTTC CASSWVGLGSSGANVLTF
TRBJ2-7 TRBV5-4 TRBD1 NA TGTGCCAGCAGCTTGGCCGGGACAGGGCGCGACGAGCAGTACTTC CASSLAGTGRDEQYF
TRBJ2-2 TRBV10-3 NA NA TGTGCCATCAGTGATCAGGGGACCGGGGAGCTGTTTTTT CAISDQGTGELFF
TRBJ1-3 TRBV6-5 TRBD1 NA TGTGCCAGCAGTCCGGGACAGGGTCCTGGAAACACCATATATTTT CASSPGQGPGNTIYF